The 5 T cell receptor beta chains below were found in one sample sequenced in a study. TCRdb reanalysed the 5' RACE reads using MiXCR and keeps one entry per CDR3 protein. Of approximately 40,000 distinct CDR3 sequences in the sample, approximately 30% are singletons; the top ten hold more than 3.5%. Sequenced material: tumor-infiltrating memory CD4+ T cells sorted from the breast tumor. Subset meaning: memory CD4+ T cells, CD4+CD45RO+CD25-. Receptor source: a female donor with breast cancer.

On this clonotype: No conserved phenylalanine or tryptophan ends this CDR3, so it is likely a read error. The chain recombines TRBV6-6 with TRBJ1-3; D is undetermined. Germline CDR1 is MNHNY and CDR2 is SVGAGI (reference sequence). The CDR3 contains 14 residues. The germline V and J ends were trimmed by 6 bases and 2 bases, with 11 bases remaining between them. The CDR3 loop reads CASRPLGAGNTIYV. CDR3 DNA sequence: TGTGCCAGCAGGCCCCTCGGGGCTGGAAACACCATATATGTT.

V and J are TRBV20-1 and TRBJ2-7; 11 positions agree with TRBD2. The germline gives CDR1 DFQATT, CDR2 SNEGSKA (reference sequence). This CDR3 has 16 residues. V gave up 2 bases and J gave up 7 bases; unmatched junction bases: 13. The CDR3 is CSARQHLAGGMREQYF. Here the CDR3 DNA reads TGCAGTGCTAGACAACATCTAGCGGGAGGTATGAGGGAGCAGTACTTC.

This chain links TRBV20-1 with TRBJ2-7; D is uncertain. V lost 0 bases, J lost 1 base, and 13 bases lay in between. Germline V gene lookup returns CDR1 DFQATT and CDR2 SNEGSKA (reference sequence). CDR3 length: 15 amino acids. Written as DNA, the CDR3 is TGCAGTGCTAGAGATCAGTACAGCGAGTCCTACGAGCAGTACTTC. Translated: CSARDQYSESYEQYF.

The chain links TRBV12-3 or TRBV12-4 to TRBJ2-3; D uncertain. The CDR3 totals 15 residues. Trimming took off 6 bases at V and 4 bases at J, with 17 bases between the two ends. The CDR3 sequence is CASRGRTATPDTQYF. DNA of the CDR3: TGTGCCAGCAGAGGACGGACGGCCACTCCAGATACGCAGTATTTT.

This clonotype has at least ten counts. The chain carries TRBV7-2 and TRBJ1-1; D unresolved. This CDR3 has 11 amino acids. V lost 10 bases to trimming and J lost 2 bases, with 8 bases between them. Germline V gene lookup returns CDR1 SGHTA and CDR2 FQGNSA. The CDR3 region has the DNA TGTGCCACAGGAAGTAACACTGAAGCTTTCTTT. Its translation: CATGSNTEAFF. Filled out from reference TRBV7-2 and TRBJ1-1, the complete variable domain reads GAGVSQSPSNKVTEKGKDVELRCDPISGHTALYWYRQSLGQGLEFLIYFQGNSAPDKSGLPSDRFSAERTGGSVSTLTIQRTQQEDSAVYLCATGSNTEAFFGQGTRLTVV.